This T cell receptor beta chain derives from a study of T cell clones after liver transplantation. Across the study: Post-transplant blood was tracked for graft-donor-reactive T cell clones identified in a pre-transplant mixed lymphocyte reaction. Tolerance: complete withdrawal held at least one year, liver enzymes staying within twice normal. Draws occurred before transplant, before withdrawal, and after complete or failed withdrawal. Apart from a few HCV-positive recipients, transplants were for non-autoimmune, non-viral reasons.

CDR3 length: 20 amino acids. V shed 2 bases, J shed 4 bases, and the junction held 22 bases outside the gene matches. Germline lookup yields CDR1 SNHLY and CDR2 FYNNEI. Clones were read by immunoSEQ multiplex PCR, and TCRdb kept only the in-frame ones, dropping some. The sample lists some 120,000 clones, about nine tenths occurring once. The receptor comes from a human patient who received a liver transplant. T cells may partly derive from the graft donor. Material: CD4+ T cells from blood, obtained 12 months after liver transplant. The V and J genes are TRBV2 and TRBJ1-2; 7 bases align to TRBD1. The CDR3 DNA is TGTGCCAGCAGTGAATCCGATCGGGGGACAGCAAACGATGGAAGCTATGGCTACACCTTC. This translates into CASSESDRGTANDGSYGYTF.